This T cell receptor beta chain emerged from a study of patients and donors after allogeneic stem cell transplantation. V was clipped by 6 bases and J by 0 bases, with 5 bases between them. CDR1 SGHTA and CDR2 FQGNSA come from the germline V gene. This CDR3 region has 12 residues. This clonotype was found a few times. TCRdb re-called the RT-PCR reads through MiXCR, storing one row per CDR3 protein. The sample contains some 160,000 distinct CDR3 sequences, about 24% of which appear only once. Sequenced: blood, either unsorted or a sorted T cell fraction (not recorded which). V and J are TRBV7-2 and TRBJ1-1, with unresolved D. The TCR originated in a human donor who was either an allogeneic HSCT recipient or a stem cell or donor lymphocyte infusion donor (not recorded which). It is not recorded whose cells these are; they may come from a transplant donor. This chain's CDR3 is CASRSVNTEAFF. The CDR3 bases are TGTGCCAGCAGGTCCGTGAACACTGAAGCTTTCTTT.